This TCR beta chain emerged from a study of technical replicates of blood from a handful of donors. CDR1 and CDR2 (germline): GTSNPN, SVGIG (reference sequence). The V and J ends lost 5 bases and 4 bases, in that order; junction bases with no gene match: 7. This CDR3 has 13 residues. TCRdb's copy holds only in-frame clones and misses some; the assay was immunoSEQ multiplex PCR. The table has under 80,000 clones, 75% to 95% seen once; the top ten hold about 0.35%. Sequencing was carried out using T cells isolated from PBMCs. The chain uses TRBV30 and TRBJ1-1; TRBD1 matches at 7 bases. The clonotype comes from a human donor in good health. Some clones in this sample may be carry-over from other donors' samples. CDR3 sequence: CAWARQGATEAFF. CDR3 bases: TGTGCCTGGGCCCGACAGGGAGCCACTGAAGCTTTCTTT.